The entry below gives a single T cell receptor (beta chain) sequence along with its context. Its antigen is unknown. No much larger clonotype is one base removed from it; base qualities were not supplied. V loses 7 bases, J loses 1 base, and the germline ends lie 19 bases apart. The CDR3 goes from the cysteine to the phenylalanine over 15 residues. Kept here is only the CDR3 DNA, which spans 45 bases and is read in frame from base 1. Taken from the germline V gene (reference sequence), the CDR1 and CDR2 loops are DFQATT and SNEGSKA. To demonstrate the VDJtools post-analysis software, TCR beta repertoires were profiled from the peripheral blood of 13 young patients with multiple sclerosis. The multiple sclerosis patients were children and adolescents ranging in age from roughly 6 to 15 years. These data come from a study of post-analysis software for immune sequencing data (dated by TCRdb to between 2014 and 2017). For the study in its entirety: Disease courses on record covered relapsing-remitting, secondary progressive and progressive-relapsing multiple sclerosis, though some patients had no subtype annotation. A subset of samples was prepared in parallel using single-end sample barcoding, then pooled and co-amplified after Illumina adapter ligation. The patient repertoires were compared against around eleven previously published healthy control repertoires obtained from donors aged about 6 to 27 years. Results and caveats for the whole study, not just this receptor: The control group was slightly older than the multiple sclerosis patient group. Normalized Chao1 diversity was significantly lower in multiple sclerosis patients than controls, suggesting substantial peripheral T-cell clonal expansion. Patients showed significantly higher frequencies than controls for a handful of TRBV segments, among them TRBV5-6, TRBV5-1 and TRBV20-1. Direct clustering with F measure showed strong co-clustering of samples prepared in the same batch, prompting a batch-effect correction.

Libraries were constructed by PCR. Sequencing was performed on an Illumina HiSeq 2500. To reduce PCR and sequencing biases, unique molecular identifiers were built into the TCR beta cDNA libraries. Some 500,000 cDNA molecules were obtained for every 1 to 10 million input T cells, so each molecule roughly corresponded to one T cell. Patient libraries were prepared and sequenced with the same protocol used for the earlier healthy control dataset. Within a given batch, samples were prepared together, multiplexed and sequenced on the same HiSeq lane. The paper's data handling went like this. MIGEC was used to process the raw barcoded reads, and molecular identifier groups with only a single read were discarded before consensus assembly and CDR3 extraction. VDJtools was used for post-analysis of the clonotype tables, and diversity was normalized by down-sampling every dataset to the size of the smallest sample. In repertoire overlap clustering, CDR3 amino acid sequences, but not nucleotide sequences, were matched to correct batch-related cross-sample contamination. Starting from the raw public reads, TCRdb applied fastp trimming at Q25, assembled clones with MiXCR and retained in-frame beta chains. Entries are consolidated by CDR3 protein sequence, retaining the most common genes and DNA. The V and J calls follow TCRdb's processing rather than the paper's. The sample includes about 770,000 distinct CDR3 sequences, with around 46% observed a single time. The ten largest account for 4.9% of the sample.

The specimen was blood. The clonotype was recovered from a girl under 18 with multiple sclerosis. The chain links TRBV20-1 with TRBJ2-5; the D gene is possibly TRBD1 or TRBD2, with 5 bases matching each. The nucleotide sequence reads as follows: TGCAGTGGGGACCTAGCTGGAGATTCCCAAGAGACCCAGTACTTC. This is translated as CSGDLAGDSQETQYF.